This passage covers 19 T cell receptor beta chains from one sample sequenced in a study of CD8 T cells in Susac syndrome. The RNA, about 0.5 to 1 ug, was put through reverse transcription using random hexamers. TCRdb recomputed calls from the immunoSEQ multiplex PCR reads with MiXCR, one row per CDR3 protein. The sample yields 120,000 to 150,000 distinct CDR3 sequences, 94% seen once. The sequenced sample was CD8+ T cells from PBMCs. These TCRs come from a human donor in good health.

J is TRBJ2-3 and V is TRBV9; TRBD1 matches 9 bases. The CDR3 totals 15 residues. V lost 3 bases and J lost 6; bases outside the gene matches: 8. Per germline, CDR1 SGDLS and CDR2 YYNGEE. The CDR3 sequence is CASSGGQGIWDTQYF. CDR3 DNA: TGTGCCAGCAGCGGTGGACAGGGGATATGGGATACGCAGTATTTT.

V and J are TRBV30 and TRBJ1-2, with D hard to call. CDR3 length: 13 residues. The V and J ends lost 0 bases and 1 base respectively, with 6 bases between them. Germline CDR1 is GTSNPN and CDR2 is SVGIG (reference sequence). The CDR3 nucleotides are TGTGCCTGGAGTGTGACCAATAACTATGGCTACACCTTC. Amino acid sequence: CAWSVTNNYGYTF.

The chain is built from TRBV6-2 or TRBV6-3 and TRBJ2-3, with D perhaps assigned TRBD1 or TRBD2 (5 bases each). Germline assignment: CDR1 MNHEY and CDR2 SVGEGT. This CDR3 region has 14 residues. V was shortened by 2 bases and J by 2 bases, with 8 bases between the two germline ends. Here the CDR3 reads CASSYRDHTDTQYF. CDR3 bases: TGTGCCAGCAGTTACCGGGACCACACAGATACGCAGTATTTT.

The V call is TRBV4-3, the J call TRBJ2-3, with D hard to call. The germline V gene encodes CDR1 LGHNA and CDR2 YSLEER. This CDR3 comprises 14 residues. Trimming pared 3 bases from V and 3 bases from J, leaving 10 bases between. Written as DNA, the CDR3 is TGCGCCAGCAGCCATGCCCGTGGGACAGATACGCAGTATTTT. It encodes CASSHARGTDTQYF.

This chain joins TRBV27 and TRBJ1-2; 8 bases agree with TRBD1. Germline CDR1 is MNHEY and CDR2 is SMNVEV (reference sequence). The CDR3 totals 15 residues. The J segment lost 6 bases and the V segment lost 5 bases, leaving 11 bases of the junction unmatched. The CDR3 spells CASSADRGRWDGYTF. Here the CDR3 DNA reads TGTGCCAGCAGTGCCGACAGGGGACGCTGGGATGGCTACACCTTC.

The rearrangement uses TRBV30 and TRBJ2-1; a possible D gene is TRBD1 (7 bases). This CDR3 is built from 14 residues. Trimming shortened V by 2 bases and J by 15 bases, and 23 bases separated the two germline ends. Per the germline V gene, CDR1 is GTSNPN and CDR2 is SVGIG (reference sequence). CDR3 loop: CAWSWGAGGDFMFF. The DNA for the CDR3 is TGTGCCTGGAGTTGGGGGGCAGGGGGAGATTTTATGTTCTTC.

V usage is TRBV3-1 and J usage is TRBJ1-2; 9 bases align to TRBD1. Trimming cost V 5 bases and J 5 bases; bases outside gene matches: 6. The germline CDR1 and CDR2 sequences are LGHDT and YNNKEL (reference sequence). The CDR3 runs to 14 residues. The CDR3 nucleotides read TGTGCCAGCAGCGAGACAGGGGGATCGTATGGCTACACCTTC. Protein sequence: CASSETGGSYGYTF.

The genes are TRBV20-1 and TRBJ1-1, with TRBD1 as a possible D gene (5 bases). Germline V gene data show CDR1 as DFQATT and CDR2 as SNEGSKA (reference sequence). The CDR3 has 12 amino acids. V gave up 1 base and J gave up 7 bases, with 10 bases separating them. CDR3 nucleotide sequence: TGCAGTGCTAGAGCAGGGATGGGTGAAGCTTTCTTT. It encodes CSARAGMGEAFF.

The CDR3 here is CSVDRINYGYTF. The DNA for the CDR3 is TGCAGCGTTGACAGGATTAACTATGGCTACACCTTC. J is TRBJ1-2 and V is TRBV29-1; no clear D gene. The CDR3 runs 12 residues. Trimming removed 3 bases from V and 1 base from J, with 6 bases in between. Germline lookup yields CDR1 SQVTM and CDR2 ANQGSEA.

The chain carries TRBV30 and TRBJ2-1; D may be TRBD2 (6 bases). The V gene's germline CDR1 is GTSNPN and CDR2 SVGIG (reference sequence). The ends were cut back, 1 base at V and 9 bases at J, with 10 bases in the middle. The CDR3 sequence is 12 residues long. CDR3 protein: CAWSDQAGEQFF. DNA of the CDR3: TGTGCCTGGAGTGATCAAGCGGGTGAGCAGTTCTTC.

Here the CDR3 reads CASGPAKGRLWRDTEAFF. In nucleotides, the CDR3 is TGCGCCAGCGGGCCGGCCAAAGGGCGGTTATGGCGAGACACTGAAGCTTTCTTT. The chain has TRBV4-3 and TRBJ1-1; D not resolved. Germline CDR1 reads LGHNA; CDR2 reads YSLEER. The CDR3 sequence is 18 residues long. The germline V and J ends were trimmed by 8 bases and 3 bases, with 28 bases remaining between them.

The rearrangement links TRBV15 to TRBJ2-7; 9 nucleotides align to TRBD1. The germline gives CDR1 LNHNV, CDR2 YYDKDF (reference sequence). J lost 5 bases, V lost 4 bases, and 9 bases had no gene match. The CDR3 extends over 15 amino acids. Here the CDR3 DNA reads TGTGCCACCAGCACTCCCGGGACAGGGTTCCACGAGCAGTACTTC. It specifies CATSTPGTGFHEQYF. Based on the CDR3 plus reference TRBV15 and TRBJ2-7, the full variable domain is DAMVIQNPRYQVTQFGKPVTLSCSQTLNHNVMYWYQQKSSQAPKLLFHYYDKDFNNEADTPDNFQSRRPNTSFCFLDIRSPGLGDTAMYLCATSTPGTGFHEQYFGPGTRLTVT.

The V call is TRBV28, the J call TRBJ2-7; TRBD2 agrees at 7 bases. The J segment lost 3 bases and the V segment lost 4 bases, leaving 9 bases of the junction unmatched. CDR3 size: 15 residues. Germline V lookup: CDR1 MDHEN, CDR2 SYDVKM. The CDR3 region is CASSSREIPHYEQYF. CDR3 sequence (DNA): TGTGCCAGCAGTTCGCGGGAGATCCCCCACTACGAGCAGTACTTC.

This clonotype has a single count. V and J are TRBV28 and TRBJ2-7; 7 bases are shared with TRBD2. CDR1 MDHEN and CDR2 SYDVKM come from the germline V gene. J was trimmed by 4 bases and V by 2 bases; bases with no gene match: 5. CDR3 length: 14 residues. The CDR3 spells CASSLMAGVYEQYF. CDR3 nucleotide sequence: TGTGCCAGCAGTTTAATGGCGGGAGTGTACGAGCAGTACTTC.

The chain recombines TRBV20-1 with TRBJ2-1, with D perhaps TRBD2 (5 bases). CDR3 size: 13 residues. V was pared by 3 bases and J by 4 bases, with 10 bases between. CDR1 and CDR2 (germline): DFQATT, SNEGSKA (reference sequence). CDR3 sequence: CSARAPGYNEQFF. CDR3 bases: TGCAGTGCTAGGGCACCGGGATACAATGAGCAGTTCTTC.

V usage is TRBV29-1 and J usage is TRBJ2-3; 11 bases fit TRBD2. Germline V lookup: CDR1 SQVTM, CDR2 ANQGSEA. The CDR3 has 17 amino acids. After removal of 1 base from V and 1 base from J, the junction contained 7 bases not matched to a gene. The CDR3 nucleotides are TGCAGCGTTGAAGTTGGGACTAGCGGAGGACGCACAGATACGCAGTATTTT. Its protein is CSVEVGTSGGRTDTQYF.

This sequence joins TRBV27 and TRBJ2-1; D tentatively reads TRBD1 or TRBD2 (5 bases each). Trimming cost V 2 bases and J 6 bases, with 8 bases left between them. Looked up from germline, CDR1 is MNHEY and CDR2 is SMNVEV (reference sequence). This CDR3 has 13 amino acids. In DNA, the CDR3 is TGTGCCAGCAGTTTAAGAGGGGTCAATGAGCAGTTCTTC. Its translation is CASSLRGVNEQFF.

J is TRBJ2-2 and V is TRBV27, with no clear D. Trimming removed 6 bases from V and 0 bases from J, with 8 bases in between. Germline lookup yields CDR1 MNHEY and CDR2 SMNVEV (reference sequence). This CDR3 contains 14 residues. CDR3 protein: CASSLLANTGELFF. For the CDR3, the DNA is TGTGCCAGCAGCCTACTTGCGAACACCGGGGAGCTGTTTTTT.

V usage is TRBV30 and J usage is TRBJ2-1; 10 bases align to TRBD2. The germline V gene encodes CDR1 GTSNPN and CDR2 SVGIG (reference sequence). With 4 bases clipped from V and 4 bases from J, the junction kept 7 bases outside the gene matches. The CDR3 is 15 residues long. The CDR3 spells CAWTTGTSDYNEQFF. In DNA form, the CDR3 reads TGTGCCTGGACAACCGGGACTAGCGATTACAATGAGCAGTTCTTC. Filled out from reference TRBV30 and TRBJ2-1, the complete variable domain reads SQTIHQWPATLVQPVGSPLSLECTVEGTSNPNLYWYRQAAGRGLQLLFYSVGIGQISSEVPQNLSASRPQDRQFILSSKKLLLSDSGFYLCAWTTGTSDYNEQFFGPGTRLTVL.